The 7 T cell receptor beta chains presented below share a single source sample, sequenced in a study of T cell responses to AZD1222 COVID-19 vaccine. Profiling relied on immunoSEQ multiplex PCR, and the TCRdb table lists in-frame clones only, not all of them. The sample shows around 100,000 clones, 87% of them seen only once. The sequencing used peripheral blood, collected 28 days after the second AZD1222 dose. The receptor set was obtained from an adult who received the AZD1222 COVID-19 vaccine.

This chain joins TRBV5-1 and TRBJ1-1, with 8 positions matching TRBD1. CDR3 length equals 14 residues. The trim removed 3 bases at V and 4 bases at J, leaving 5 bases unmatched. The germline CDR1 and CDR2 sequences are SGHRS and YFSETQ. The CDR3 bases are TGCGCCAGCAGCTCGATAACAGGGGGCACTGAAGCTTTCTTT. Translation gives CASSSITGGTEAFF.

The CDR3 loop is CASSETGTGKPNTEAFF. DNA of the CDR3: TGCGCCAGCAGTGAAACAGGGACAGGGAAACCGAACACTGAAGCTTTCTTT. J is TRBJ1-1 and V is TRBV10-1, with TRBD1 matching 9 bases. Germline lookup yields CDR1 WNHNN and CDR2 SYGVQD (reference sequence). The CDR3 has 17 residues. Germline trimming cut 3 bases from V and 1 base from J; bases unmatched to any gene: 9.

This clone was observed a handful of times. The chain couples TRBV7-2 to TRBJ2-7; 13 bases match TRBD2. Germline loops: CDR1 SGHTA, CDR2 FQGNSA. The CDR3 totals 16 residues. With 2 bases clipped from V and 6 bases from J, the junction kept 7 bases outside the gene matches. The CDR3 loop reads CASSLTTSGGPSEQYF. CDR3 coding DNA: TGTGCCAGCAGCTTAACGACTAGCGGGGGGCCGAGCGAGCAGTACTTC.

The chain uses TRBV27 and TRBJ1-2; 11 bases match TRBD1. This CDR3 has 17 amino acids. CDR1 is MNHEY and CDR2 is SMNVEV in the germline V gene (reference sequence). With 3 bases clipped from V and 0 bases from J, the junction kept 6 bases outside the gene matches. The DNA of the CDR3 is TGTGCCAGCAGTTTGGACCCGGGACAGGGGGCTAACTATGGCTACACCTTC. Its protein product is CASSLDPGQGANYGYTF.

The CDR3 DNA reads as TGTGCCAGCAGTGAATACCTAAACACTGAAGCTTTCTTT. Translating gives CASSEYLNTEAFF. J is TRBJ1-1 and V is TRBV25-1; D call uncertain. V lost 0 bases and J lost 2, with 4 bases in between. Germline V CDR1 and CDR2: MGHDK, SYGVNS. CDR3 length equals 13 residues.

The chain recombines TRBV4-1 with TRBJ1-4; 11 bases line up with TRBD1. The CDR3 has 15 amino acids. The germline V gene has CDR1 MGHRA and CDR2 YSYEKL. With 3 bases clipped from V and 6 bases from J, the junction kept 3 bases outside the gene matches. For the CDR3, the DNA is TGCGCCAGCAGCCACGAGGGACAGGGGGATGAAAAACTGTTTTTT. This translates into CASSHEGQGDEKLFF.

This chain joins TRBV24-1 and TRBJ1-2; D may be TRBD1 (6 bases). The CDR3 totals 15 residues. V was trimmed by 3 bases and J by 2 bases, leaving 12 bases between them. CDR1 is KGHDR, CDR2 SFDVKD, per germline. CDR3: CATSDPGVSNYGYTF. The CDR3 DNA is TGTGCCACCAGTGATCCAGGGGTGTCGAACTATGGCTACACCTTC.